This TCR beta chain emerged from a study of shared clonotypes between healthy human individuals. About the study: Three CD4 naive, three CD4 memory, two CD8 naive and one CD8 memory plate were used per donor.

Some clones are missing from TCRdb's copy, which holds only in-frame ones; the method was immunoSEQ multiplex PCR. This sample has under 1,100,000 clones; approximately 78% occur once, and the top ten carry roughly 0.61%. CD4+ cells yielded CD45RA+ naive and CD45RA-negative memory subsets. CDR1 LGHNA and CDR2 YNFKEQ come from the germline V gene. The V and J ends lost 1 base and 0 bases respectively, with 6 bases between them. This CDR3 region has 15 residues. Material: memory CD4+ T cells from PBMCs. Indicated subset: CD45RA-negative fraction. This clonotype originated in a man between 18 and 35 years old in good health. Some clones in this sample may be carry-over from other donors' samples. The chain links TRBV4-2 to TRBJ1-4; D ambiguous. The CDR3 sequence is CASSQGFATNEKLFF. The CDR3 nucleotides are TGTGCCAGCAGCCAAGGATTTGCAACTAATGAAAAACTGTTTTTT.